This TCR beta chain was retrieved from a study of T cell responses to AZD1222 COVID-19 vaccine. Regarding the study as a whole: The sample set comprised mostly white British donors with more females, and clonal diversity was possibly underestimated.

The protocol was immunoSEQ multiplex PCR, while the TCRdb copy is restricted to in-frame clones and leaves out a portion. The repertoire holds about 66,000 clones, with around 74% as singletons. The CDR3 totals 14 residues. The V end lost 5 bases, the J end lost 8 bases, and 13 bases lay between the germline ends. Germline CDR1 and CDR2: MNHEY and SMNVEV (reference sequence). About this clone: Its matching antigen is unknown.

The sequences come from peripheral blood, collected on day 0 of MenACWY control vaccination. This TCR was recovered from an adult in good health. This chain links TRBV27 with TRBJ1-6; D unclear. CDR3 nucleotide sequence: TGTGCCAGCAGTCCCTCCGGGCAGTATTCACCCCTCCACTTT. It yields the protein CASSPSGQYSPLHF.